This T cell receptor (beta chain) was documented in a study of OX40 agonist ivuxolimab in advanced cancers. Study at large: Prior checkpoint blockade (anti-PD-1, anti-PD-L1 or anti-CTLA-4) was permitted; around 40% had it. The study's findings and limits: Among the nonresponders, some also had low normalized T-cell clonal expansion. At doses 0.1 to 3.0 mg/kg, CD4+ and CD8+ clones expanded.

If patients had autoimmune disease history or systemic immunosuppression, they were excluded. The method was immunoSEQ multiplex PCR; TCRdb's version includes in-frame clones alone and lacks a portion of them. The sample has about 100,000 clones, over 75% seen once. Notes on this clone: The antigen is undetermined.

Sequenced material: CD4+ or CD8+ T cells sorted from blood, taken in a trial of the OX40 agonist ivuxolimab. The sequence came from an adult with an advanced solid tumor such as melanoma, head and neck, liver or kidney cancer.

The CDR3: CASSFNSDTQYF. CDR3 DNA sequence: TGCGCCAGCAGCTTTAACTCAGATACGCAGTATTTT. V usage is TRBV5-1 and J usage is TRBJ2-3; D uncertain. CDR3 length: 12 amino acids. The V end was cut by 2 bases, the J end by 4 bases, with 5 bases between. Germline loops: CDR1 SGHRS, CDR2 YFSETQ.